Below, 18 T cell receptor beta chains from the same sample are listed, as sequenced in a study of type 1 and type 2 diabetes patients. Genomic DNA was the PCR template. Multiplex PCR with 30 forward and 13 reverse primers amplified the TCR beta CDR3. From the multiplex PCR reads, TCRdb called clonotypes with MiXCR, one entry per CDR3 protein. The table includes fewer than 300,000 distinct CDR3 sequences, around 47% detected once. The specimen sequenced was peripheral blood mononuclear cells (PBMCs). These receptors all stem from a man between 18 and 35 years old with type 2 diabetes.

The chain joins TRBV5-1 to TRBJ2-1; D assignment may be TRBD1 or TRBD2 (6 bases each). Germline loops: CDR1 SGHRS, CDR2 YFSETQ. V dropped 0 bases and J dropped 2 bases, with 12 bases sitting between them. This CDR3 has 16 residues. In nucleotides, the CDR3 is TGCGCCAGCAGCTTGGTAGACGGGGGCGCCTACAATGAGCAGTTCTTC. This gives the protein CASSLVDGGAYNEQFF.

This rearrangement joins TRBV12-3 or TRBV12-4 to TRBJ1-5; no clear D. The CDR3 extends over 13 amino acids. V was pared by 4 bases and J by 3 bases, with 7 bases between. In DNA form, the CDR3 reads TGTGCCAGCAGTTGGTCAGACAATCAGCCCCAGCATTTT. Translated: CASSWSDNQPQHF.

Comment on this clonotype: A read error may account for a junction end that differs from germline. J is TRBJ1-2 and V is TRBV10-1; D perhaps matches TRBD1 (5 bases). Looked up from germline, CDR1 is WNHNN and CDR2 is SYGVQD (reference sequence). CDR3 size: 15 residues. This chain's CDR3 is CASSQFSGGYYGYTF. The CDR3 DNA reads TGTGCCAGCAGCCAATTCTCGGGGGGGTACTATGGCTACACCTTC.

Only one count was recorded for this clonotype. This CDR3 is CATSGYRDSYEQYF. In nucleotides, the CDR3 is TGTGCCACCAGCGGCTACAGGGACTCCTACGAGCAGTACTTC. V gene TRBV10-3 combines with J gene TRBJ2-7; a weak D match, TRBD1 (6 bases). The germline V and J ends were trimmed by 10 bases and 0 bases, with 16 bases remaining between them. The CDR3 is made up of 14 amino acids. Germline V gene lookup returns CDR1 ENHRY and CDR2 SYGVKD.

In its sample, this clonotype was seen a few times. The V gene is TRBV7-6, the J gene TRBJ1-1; D gene uncertain. Trimming shortened V by 5 bases and J by 1 base, and 17 bases separated the two germline ends. The CDR3 loop spans 16 amino acids. Germline V lookup: CDR1 SGHVS, CDR2 FNYEAQ. CDR3 bases: TGTGCCAGCAGCCCCGGTTGGGGTGAAAAGAACACTGAAGCTTTCTTT. Protein product: CASSPGWGEKNTEAFF.

The chain joins TRBV2 to TRBJ2-6, with a weak D call TRBD1 (5 bases). The CDR3 has 17 residues. Trimming took 2 bases from V and 5 from J, leaving 16 bases between them. CDR1 is SNHLY, CDR2 FYNNEI, per germline. The CDR3 sequence is CASSEQGGLGRANVLTF. The CDR3 DNA sequence: TGTGCCAGCAGTGAACAGGGTGGCCTCGGTAGGGCCAACGTCCTGACTTTC. The variable domain in full, completed from reference TRBV2 and TRBJ2-6, reads EPEVTQTPSHQVTQMGQEVILRCVPISNHLYFYWYRQILGQKVEFLVSFYNNEISEKSEIFDDQFSVERPDGSNFTLKIRSTKLEDSAMYFCASSEQGGLGRANVLTFGAGSRLTVL.

Ten or more counts support this clonotype. One end of the junction does not line up with germline, which may come from a read error. The CDR3 protein is CASRAGAGYSPLHF. Written as DNA, the CDR3 is TGTGCCAGCAGGGCCGGGGCCGGGTATTCGCCCCTCCACTTT. The J gene is TRBJ1-6, the V gene TRBV2, with D perhaps TRBD1 (5 bases). This CDR3 region has 14 residues. CDR1 and CDR2 (germline): SNHLY, FYNNEI.

The rearrangement links TRBV14 to TRBJ1-6; 7 bases are shared with TRBD1. Germline CDR1 SGHDN, CDR2 FVKESK. J gave up 6 bases and V 0 bases, and 2 bases lay outside the gene matches. This CDR3 has 15 amino acids. The CDR3 sequence: CASSQDNRGNSPLHF. The CDR3 region has the DNA TGTGCCAGCAGCCAAGATAACAGGGGTAATTCACCCCTCCACTTT.

Of note for this clonotype: At one boundary the junction diverges from the germline segment, which might be a read error. The chain employs TRBV4-2 and TRBJ1-4; D is ambiguous. Germline CDR1 LGHNA, CDR2 YNFKEQ. CDR3 length: 13 amino acids. CDR3 nucleotides: TGTGCCAGCAGCCGTGCAACTAATGAAAGACTGTTTTTT. This sequence encodes CASSRATNERLFF.

This clonotype appeared a few times. V usage is TRBV13 and J usage is TRBJ2-7; a weak D match, TRBD2 (5 bases). The CDR3 loop spans 13 amino acids. V lost 2 bases, J lost 5 bases, and 10 bases lay in between. Germline CDR1 reads PRHDT; CDR2 reads FYEKMQ (reference sequence). CDR3 DNA sequence: TGTGCCAGCAGCTTACGGGGAGATAACGAGCAGTACTTC. Amino acid sequence: CASSLRGDNEQYF.

This clonotype has a single count. This sequence joins TRBV24-1 and TRBJ2-7, with 7 bases matching TRBD2. This CDR3 is 14 amino acids long. Germline V CDR1 and CDR2: KGHDR, SFDVKD. V was pared by 5 bases and J by 3 bases, with 6 bases of the junction left unmatched. In nucleotides, the CDR3 is TGTGCCACCAGTGGTAGGGCGGGAGACTACGAGCAGTACTTC. Its translation: CATSGRAGDYEQYF.

In this sample, this clonotype turned up a few times. The chain uses TRBV20-1 and TRBJ2-5; TRBD2 aligns across 11 bases. In germline, CDR1 is DFQATT, CDR2 SNEGSKA (reference sequence). This CDR3 has 17 amino acids. V was clipped by 2 bases and J by 4 bases; unmatched bases: 12. CDR3: CSARSLTSGAAGETQYF. In DNA form, the CDR3 reads TGCAGTGCTAGATCGTTGACTAGCGGGGCGGCGGGAGAGACCCAGTACTTC.

The chain recombines TRBV27 with TRBJ2-1; 10 nucleotides match TRBD2. This CDR3 has 15 residues. J gave up 2 bases and V 3 bases, and 1 base lay outside the gene matches. Germline lookup yields CDR1 MNHEY and CDR2 SMNVEV (reference sequence). The CDR3 reads CASSFGTSAYNEQFF. In DNA, the CDR3 is TGTGCCAGCAGTTTCGGGACTAGCGCCTACAATGAGCAGTTCTTC.

This clonotype was counted a few times. This chain connects TRBV10-2 to TRBJ1-1; 8 bases line up with TRBD1. Trimming at V came to 4 bases and at J to 2 bases, leaving 6 bases not matched to a gene. Germline CDR1 is WSHSY and CDR2 is SAAADI. This CDR3 is 15 amino acids long. The CDR3 DNA reads TGCGCCAGCAGTGGTTCAGGGGGCATTAACACTGAAGCTTTCTTT. Protein product: CASSGSGGINTEAFF.

The CDR3 DNA sequence: TGTGCCAGCAGCTTAGGGCAGGGAGGATTTGGCTACACCTTC. Its translation: CASSLGQGGFGYTF. The J gene is TRBJ1-2, the V gene TRBV7-9; tentatively, D is TRBD1 (5 bases). This CDR3 has 14 amino acids. Trimming took 1 base from V and 7 from J, leaving 13 bases between them. Germline V CDR1 and CDR2: SEHNR, FQNEAQ (reference sequence).

As for this clonotype: At one boundary the junction diverges from the germline segment, which might be a read error. This chain connects TRBV14 to TRBJ2-7; D not certain. The CDR3 runs to 9 residues. Germline assignment: CDR1 SGHDN and CDR2 FVKESK. The CDR3 nucleotides are TGTGCCGGCAGCTACGAGCAGTACTTC. As protein: CAGSYEQYF.

In its sample, this clonotype was seen a few times. This sequence joins TRBV2 and TRBJ2-7; possible D gene TRBD2, 6 bases. The germline V and J ends were trimmed by 3 bases and 3 bases, with 12 bases remaining between them. The CDR3 is made up of 14 amino acids. Germline lookup yields CDR1 SNHLY and CDR2 FYNNEI. The CDR3 region is CASSEPGLNYEQYF. The CDR3, as DNA: TGTGCCAGCAGTGAGCCGGGACTGAACTACGAGCAGTACTTC.

In this sample, this clonotype turned up many times. CDR3 bases: TGTGCCATCGGGACCGGGACCCATTCACCCCTCCACTTT. The encoded protein is CAIGTGTHSPLHF. V usage is TRBV10-3 and J usage is TRBJ1-6, with D tentatively TRBD1 (5 bases). This CDR3 spans 13 amino acids. Looked up from germline, CDR1 is ENHRY and CDR2 is SYGVKD. With 8 bases removed from V and 8 bases from J, the gap between germline ends came to 13 bases.